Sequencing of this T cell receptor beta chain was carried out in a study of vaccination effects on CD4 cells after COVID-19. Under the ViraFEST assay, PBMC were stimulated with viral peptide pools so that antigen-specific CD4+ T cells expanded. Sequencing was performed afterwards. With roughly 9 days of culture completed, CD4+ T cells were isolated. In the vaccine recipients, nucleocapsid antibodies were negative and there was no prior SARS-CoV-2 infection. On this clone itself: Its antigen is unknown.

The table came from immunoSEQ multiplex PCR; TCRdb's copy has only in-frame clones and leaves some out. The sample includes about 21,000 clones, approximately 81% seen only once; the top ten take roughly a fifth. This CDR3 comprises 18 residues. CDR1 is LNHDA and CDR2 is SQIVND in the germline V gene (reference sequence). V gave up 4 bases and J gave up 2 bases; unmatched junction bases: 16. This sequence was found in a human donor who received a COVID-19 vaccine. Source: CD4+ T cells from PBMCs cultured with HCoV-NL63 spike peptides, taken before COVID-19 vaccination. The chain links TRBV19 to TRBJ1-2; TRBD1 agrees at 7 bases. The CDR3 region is CASSNYTGTALRNYGYTF. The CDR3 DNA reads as TGTGCCAGTAGTAACTATACAGGGACAGCCTTGCGGAACTATGGCTACACCTTC.